The next 10 T cell receptor beta chains were all read from a single sample in a study of T cell clonotyping in hematopoietic cell transplantation. Measured with immunoSEQ multiplex PCR; TCRdb has only the in-frame clones, and not every one. Among 6,500 to 8,500 clones, about 92% were seen once, and the ten largest hold around 4.5%. The sequences come from PBMCs, collected 180 days after allogeneic stem cell transplant. These receptors were collected from a female patient in her fifties or sixties who had an allogeneic stem cell transplant from an unrelated donor, so the T cells may come from the graft donor. Some clones in this sample may be carry-over from other donors' samples.

V and J are TRBV10-3 and TRBJ2-7, with 8 bases fitting TRBD2. The CDR3 has 15 amino acids. Per the germline V gene, CDR1 is ENHRY and CDR2 is SYGVKD. J was trimmed by 6 bases and V by 3 bases; bases with no gene match: 10. CDR3 bases: TGTGCCATCAGTGACCAGCTACAGAGCGGGAGCGAGCAGTACTTC. Its translation is CAISDQLQSGSEQYF.

The V gene is TRBV5-5, the J gene TRBJ2-7; 11 bases fit TRBD1. The V gene end was trimmed by 1 base and the J gene end by 1 base; junction bases not matched to a gene: 4. The CDR3 consists of 16 residues. In germline, CDR1 is SGHKS, CDR2 YYEKEE (reference sequence). CDR3 DNA sequence: TGTGCCAGCAGCTTGCCCGGACAGGGGGCTTCCTACGAGCAGTACTTC. Encoded protein: CASSLPGQGASYEQYF.

The chain combines TRBV5-4 with TRBJ1-1, with unresolved D. This CDR3 has 13 residues. Germline lookup yields CDR1 SGHNT and CDR2 YYREEE (reference sequence). Trimming removed 0 bases at V and 2 bases at J, with 5 bases between. The CDR3 DNA follows: TGTGCCAGCAGCTTGGACGTAAACACTGAAGCTTTCTTT. The encoded protein is CASSLDVNTEAFF.

The chain links TRBV7-8 to TRBJ2-7, with D hard to call. CDR3 size: 11 residues. The germline V and J ends were trimmed by 3 bases and 7 bases, with 7 bases remaining between them. Germline CDR1 reads SGHVS; CDR2 reads FQNEAQ. The CDR3: CASSFKGEQYF. CDR3 in DNA: TGTGCCAGCAGCTTCAAAGGGGAGCAGTACTTC.

This chain connects TRBV21-1 to TRBJ1-3. TRBV21-1 is classified as a pseudogene. The CDR3 covers 15 residues. The CDR3 spells CASSKVSPGGNTIYF. The DNA of the CDR3 is TGTGCCAGCAGCAAAGTTTCCCCCGGGGGAAACACCATATATTTT.

CDR3 DNA: TGTGCCAGCTCACCACAGGTGAGCTCTGGAAACACCATATATTTT. Translating it yields CASSPQVSSGNTIYF. The chain recombines TRBV18 with TRBJ1-3; D gene ambiguous. The CDR3 consists of 15 residues. The germline CDR1 and CDR2 sequences are KGHSH and LQKENI. Trimming pared 1 base from V and 0 bases from J, leaving 7 bases between. Combining the CDR3 with reference TRBV18 and TRBJ1-3 gives the whole variable domain NAGVMQNPRHLVRRRGQEARLRCSPMKGHSHVYWYRQLPEEGLKFMVYLQKENIIDESGMPKERFSAEFPKEGPSILRIQQVVRGDSAAYFCASSPQVSSGNTIYFGEGSWLTVV.

This clone was observed a single time. This chain uses TRBV19 with TRBJ2-5; D call uncertain. CDR3 length: 12 amino acids. Trimming removed 6 bases at V and 5 bases at J, with 10 bases between. Per germline, CDR1 LNHDA and CDR2 SQIVND (reference sequence). CDR3 amino acids: CASSPGKETQYF. For the CDR3, the DNA is TGTGCCAGTAGCCCCGGAAAGGAGACCCAGTACTTC.

The rearrangement joins TRBV19 to TRBJ1-2; D unresolved. The CDR3 runs to 14 residues. The germline gives CDR1 LNHDA, CDR2 SQIVND (reference sequence). Trimming left V 2 bases short and J 2 bases short, with 9 bases between. The CDR3 region is CASSITPRNYGYTF. Here the CDR3 DNA reads TGTGCCAGTAGTATAACTCCCAGAAACTATGGCTACACCTTC.

This chain links TRBV7-2 with TRBJ2-5; 7 bases line up with TRBD1. V shed 3 bases, J shed 0 bases, and the junction held 7 bases outside the gene matches. Looked up from germline, CDR1 is SGHTA and CDR2 is FQGNSA. The CDR3 sequence is 16 residues long. The CDR3 reads CASSLSGQTHQETQYF. The CDR3 region has the DNA TGTGCCAGCAGCTTGTCGGGACAGACCCACCAAGAGACCCAGTACTTC.

The chain carries TRBV6-4 and TRBJ2-3; D call uncertain. Germline V gene data show CDR1 as MRHNA and CDR2 as SNTAGT. V shed 3 bases and J shed 9 bases, with 28 bases lying between them. The CDR3 is 18 amino acids. CDR3 DNA sequence: TGTGCCAGCAGTGAAGTCTCGGCCCCCCGGCCCCCTCCTGGGACGCAGTATTTT. It specifies CASSEVSAPRPPPGTQYF.